Sequencing of this TCR beta chain was carried out in a study of T cells in Graves' hyperthyroidism and ophthalmopathy. General study points: Stable hyperthyroidism was separated from ophthalmopathy by a model based on 13 V-J features. Blood also showed most of the thyroid clonotypes that were expanded above 0.001.

TCR beta CDR3 regions were amplified from RNA transcripts. First-round RT-PCR with HTBI primers amplified the TCR CDR3 region. TCRdb itself ran the multiplex PCR reads through MiXCR, one entry per CDR3 protein. The sample has around 290,000 distinct CDR3 sequences; roughly an eighth are singletons. The sample holds many counts of this clonotype. Its cognate antigen is unknown. With 3 bases removed from V and 8 bases from J, the gap between germline ends came to 20 bases. Germline V lookup: CDR1 MDHEN, CDR2 SYDVKM. The CDR3 is made up of 16 amino acids. The TCR comes from a woman aged 40-49 years with Graves' hyperthyroidism. V and J are TRBV28 and TRBJ2-1; the D gene is possibly TRBD2 (6 bases). Sequencing was done on a sample of blood. The CDR3 loop is CASSFSGRESYDEQFF. The CDR3 coding sequence is TGTGCCAGCAGTTTCTCCGGGAGAGAGAGCTATGATGAGCAGTTCTTC.